This T cell receptor (beta chain) was obtained from a study of cytomegalovirus exposure and HLA in healthy donors. The PCR was carried out with 60 Vbeta primers and 13 Jbeta primers. The repertoire was sequenced with immunoSEQ multiplex PCR; TCRdb's copy has only in-frame clones and lacks some. The sample consists of approximately 59,000 clones, 55% to 75% of them appearing once. The J segment lost 4 bases and the V segment lost 0 bases, leaving 7 bases of the junction unmatched. This CDR3 region has 16 residues. Germline-derived CDR1 and CDR2 are MNHNY and SVGAGI (reference sequence). The sequencing input was PBMCs. This chain joins TRBV6-6 and TRBJ2-3; TRBD1 matches at 7 bases. The sequence was collected from a man between 40 and 49 years old in good health and CMV-seropositive. The CDR3 DNA follows: TGTGCCAGCAGTTACTCGATGCAGCAGGGGGCAGATACGCAGTATTTT. It codes for CASSYSMQQGADTQYF.